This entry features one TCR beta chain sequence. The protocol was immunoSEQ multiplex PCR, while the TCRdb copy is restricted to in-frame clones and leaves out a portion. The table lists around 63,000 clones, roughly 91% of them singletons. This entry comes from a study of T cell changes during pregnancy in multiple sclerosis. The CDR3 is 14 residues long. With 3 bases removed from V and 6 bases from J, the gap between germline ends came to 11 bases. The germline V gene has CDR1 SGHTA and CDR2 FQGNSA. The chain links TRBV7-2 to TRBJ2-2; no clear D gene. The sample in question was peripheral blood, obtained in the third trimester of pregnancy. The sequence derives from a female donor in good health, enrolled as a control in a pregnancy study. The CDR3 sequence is CASSFELHSGELFF. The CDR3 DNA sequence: TGTGCCAGCAGCTTTGAGCTCCACTCCGGGGAGCTGTTTTTT.